The 3 T cell receptor beta chains below come from one sample, sequenced in a study of T-cell memory formation after mild COVID-19. A single record per CDR3 protein comes from TCRdb applying MiXCR to the 5' RACE reads. The profile shows around 260,000 distinct CDR3 sequences, 16% of them singletons. Sequencing was carried out using PBMCs or a T cell subset sorted from them (not recorded which). All receptors derive from a man between 18 and 29 years old who had mild COVID-19 (a few samples of this study predate the infection). Cell type and time point are not known.

This clonotype was counted a few times. The chain recombines TRBV12-3 or TRBV12-4 with TRBJ2-5; D remains ambiguous. CDR3 length equals 13 residues. With 3 bases removed from V and 2 bases from J, the gap between germline ends came to 7 bases. The DNA for the CDR3 is TGTGCCAGCAGTTTGTGGCAACAAGAGACCCAGTACTTC. Translation: CASSLWQQETQYF.

The CDR3 region has the DNA TGCGCCAGCAGCTTGGGTTACGGCGTAGGGCAGCCCCAGCATTTT. Translating gives CASSLGYGVGQPQHF. The rearrangement links TRBV5-1 to TRBJ1-5; D gene unclear. Germline CDR1 reads SGHRS; CDR2 reads YFSETQ. CDR3 length: 15 residues. V lost 0 bases to trimming and J lost 7 bases, with 14 bases between them.

This clonotype was picked up a small number of times. The gene calls are TRBV5-1 and TRBJ2-1; TRBD2 agrees at 7 bases. The V and J ends lost 0 bases and 2 bases, in that order; junction bases with no gene match: 5. Germline assignment: CDR1 SGHRS and CDR2 YFSETQ. The CDR3 is made up of 16 amino acids. The CDR3 sequence: CASSLGTAGAYNEQFF. The CDR3 region has the DNA TGCGCCAGCAGCTTGGGTACTGCGGGAGCCTACAATGAGCAGTTCTTC.